The sample holds one count of the clone carrying this T cell receptor (beta chain). These data originate in a study of T cell responses to AZD1222 COVID-19 vaccine. V was shortened by 2 bases and J by 5 bases, with 15 bases between the two germline ends. CDR3 length equals 15 residues. Germline CDR1 reads LGHDT; CDR2 reads YNNKEL (reference sequence). Recipients boosted at about 4 weeks or about 12 weeks are pooled. TCRdb's table, derived via immunoSEQ multiplex PCR, lists solely in-frame clones and lacks some. The sample has about 160,000 clones, under 95% seen once. The sample in question was peripheral blood, obtained 28 days after the second AZD1222 dose. This receptor was taken from an adult who received the AZD1222 COVID-19 vaccine. This chain joins TRBV3-1 (or the pseudogene TRBV3-2) and TRBJ1-2; the D gene is possibly TRBD1 (5 bases). The CDR3 nucleotides are TGTGCCAGCAGCCAAATCGGGGCAGGCCGGTATGGCTACACCTTC. Amino acid sequence: CASSQIGAGRYGYTF.